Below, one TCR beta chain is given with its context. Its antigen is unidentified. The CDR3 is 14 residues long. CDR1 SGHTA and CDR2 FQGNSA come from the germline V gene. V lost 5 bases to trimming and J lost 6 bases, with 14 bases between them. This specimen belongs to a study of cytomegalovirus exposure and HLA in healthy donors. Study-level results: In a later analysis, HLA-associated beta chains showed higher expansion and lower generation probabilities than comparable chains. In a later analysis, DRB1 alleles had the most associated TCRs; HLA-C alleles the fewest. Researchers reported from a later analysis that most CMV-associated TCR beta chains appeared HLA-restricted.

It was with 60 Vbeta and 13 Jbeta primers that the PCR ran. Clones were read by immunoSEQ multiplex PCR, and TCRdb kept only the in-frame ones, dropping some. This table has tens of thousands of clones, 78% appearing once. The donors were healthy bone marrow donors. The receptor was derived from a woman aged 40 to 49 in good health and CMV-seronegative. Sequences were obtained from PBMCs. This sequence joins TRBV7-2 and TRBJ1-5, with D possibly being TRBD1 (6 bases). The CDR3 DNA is TGTGCCAGCAGCGAGGACAGTAGCGTTCAGCCCCAGCATTTT. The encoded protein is CASSEDSSVQPQHF.